A selection of T cell receptor beta chains follows, all from one sample in a study of T cell responses to AZD1222 COVID-19 vaccine. Clones were read by immunoSEQ multiplex PCR, and TCRdb kept only the in-frame ones, dropping some. This table holds 130,000 to 150,000 clones, 85% to 95% found once. The input for sequencing was peripheral blood, taken on day 0 of AZD1222 vaccination. These receptors came from an adult in good health. Both conserved end residues are part of each CDR3. A D gene is named only where the DNA matches it firmly. Size is omitted from some rows. Given values are once, few, many or a class for expanded clones.

>17|TRBJ1-1|TRBV13|.|.
TGTGCCAGCAGCTTGAGTCCGCCAAGAGGTGGGAACACTGAAGCTTTCTTT
CASSLSPPRGGNTEAFF
>12|TRBJ2-7|TRBV3-1/TRBV3-2|.|once
TGTGCCAGCAGCCAAGGGTACAGAGAGCAGTACTTC
CASSQGYREQYF
>17|TRBJ1-1|TRBV27|.|.
TGTGCCAGCTCTTCTAACCCGGGACGGCGGTCGAGCACTGAAGCTTTCTTT
CASSSNPGRRSSTEAFF
>14|TRBJ1-1|TRBV2|TRBD1|.
TGTGCCAGCAGGGGGGACAGGTTAAACACTGAAGCTTTCTTT
CASRGDRLNTEAFF
>16|TRBJ1-6|TRBV7-2|.|once
TGTGCCAGCAGCTTAGACGGAAGCTCCTATAATTCACCCCTCCACTTT
CASSLDGSSYNSPLHF
>14|TRBJ1-1|TRBV10-2|.|.
TGCGCCAGCAGAGGGATATGGGCCAACACTGAAGCTTTCTTT
CASRGIWANTEAFF
>15|TRBJ2-7|TRBV27|.|.
TGTGCCAGCAGTTTAACTGCAGGTCCCTCCTACGAGCAGTACTTC
CASSLTAGPSYEQYF
>15|TRBJ1-2|TRBV19|.|.
TGTGCCAGTAGTAAACAGGGTATACCTTTCTATGGCTACACCTTC
CASSKQGIPFYGYTF
>14|TRBJ1-4|TRBV6-5|TRBD1|.
TGTGCCAGCAGACAGGGGGCCACTAATGAAAAACTGTTTTTT
CASRQGATNEKLFF
>15|TRBJ1-2|TRBV10-3|.|.
TGTGCCATCAGTGGGACCTCAGGTGGGGGCGCTGGCTACACCTTC
CAISGTSGGGAGYTF
>14|TRBJ2-7|TRBV7-2|.|.
TGTGCCAGCAGCTTATACACAAGTACCTACGAGCAGTACTTC
CASSLYTSTYEQYF
>14|TRBJ2-1|TRBV7-3|.|once
TGTGCCAGCAGCTTAAGTCCAGGGAAGGATGAGCAGTTCTTC
CASSLSPGKDEQFF
>17|TRBJ1-3|TRBV19|.|.
TGTGCCAGTAGTATTCCCCTCGCAGGAAACTCTGGAAACACCATATATTTT
CASSIPLAGNSGNTIYF
>13|TRBJ1-2|TRBV14|TRBD1|.
TGTGCCAGCAGCCCGGGACAGATCTATGGCTACACCTTC
CASSPGQIYGYTF
>14|TRBJ1-3|TRBV18|.|.
TGTGCCAGCTCATGGGCAGGGACTGGAAACACCATATATTTT
CASSWAGTGNTIYF
>16|TRBJ2-1|TRBV2|.|.
TGTGCCAGCAGTGAGAGGGGGGAAGGTGCCTACAATGAGCAGTTCTTC
CASSERGEGAYNEQFF
>15|TRBJ1-5|TRBV7-7|.|.
TGTGCCAGCAGCTTAGCCGGAGATAGCAATCAGCCCCAGCATTTT
CASSLAGDSNQPQHF
>14|TRBJ2-5|TRBV10-3|TRBD1|.
TGTGCCATCAGTGAAGGGACAGGGAAAGAGACCCAGTACTTC
CAISEGTGKETQYF
>15|TRBJ1-6|TRBV2|.|.
TGTGCCAGCAGGGGTGGGGGCTCCTATAATTCACCCCTCCACTTT
CASRGGGSYNSPLHF
>14|TRBJ2-7|TRBV7-3|.|.
TGTGCCAGCAGCGACGGAGACCCCCCCTACGAGCAGTACTTC
CASSDGDPPYEQYF
>10|TRBJ1-1|TRBV19|.|.
TGTGCCAGCCGGGGCCATGAAGCTTTCTTT
CASRGHEAFF
>12|TRBJ1-1|TRBV3-1/TRBV3-2|TRBD1|.
TGTGCCAGCAGCCAAGGGACAGGGGAAGCTTTCTTT
CASSQGTGEAFF
>12|TRBJ2-7|TRBV7-8|.|.
TGTGCCAGCAGCTCCTCGCCCCACGAGCAGTACTTC
CASSSSPHEQYF
>13|TRBJ1-1|TRBV9|.|.
TGTGCCAGCAGCCCACAGGGGAACACTGAAGCTTTCTTT
CASSPQGNTEAFF
>17|TRBJ2-4|TRBV5-4|TRBD1|.
TGTGCCAGCAGCGTTGGGACAGGGGGTGGAGCCAAAAACATTCAGTACTTC
CASSVGTGGGAKNIQYF
>18|TRBJ2-1|TRBV5-1|TRBD1|.
TGCGCCAGCAGCCCGGGAGGCCCAACAGGGGGCGCATACAATGAGCAGTTCTTC
CASSPGGPTGGAYNEQFF
>12|TRBJ2-2|TRBV5-5|TRBD2|medium-sized
TGTGCCAGTCGGGAGGGCACCGGGGAGCTGTTTTTT
CASREGTGELFF
>18|TRBJ2-3|TRBV2|TRBD2|.
TGTGCCAGCAGGGCAGAGAGGACTAGCGGGGGGGCGCTGGATACGCAGTATTTT
CASRAERTSGGALDTQYF
>16|TRBJ1-5|TRBV2|TRBD1|few
TGTGCCAGCATGTCTGCTTTGGACAGGGGATATCAGCCCCAGCATTTT
CASMSALDRGYQPQHF
>14|TRBJ1-2|TRBV2|.|.
TGTGCCAGCAGTGAGAGGGGCAGTCTATATGGCTACACCTTC
CASSERGSLYGYTF
>16|TRBJ2-2|TRBV27|.|.
TGTGCCAGCAGTTTAGGCCTCGGATTGAACACCGGGGAGCTGTTTTTT
CASSLGLGLNTGELFF
>14|TRBJ2-1|TRBV29-1|TRBD2|.
TGCAGCGTTGCGGCGGGAGGGCCCTACAATGAGCAGTTCTTC
CSVAAGGPYNEQFF
>14|TRBJ1-5|TRBV5-1|.|.
TGCGCCAGCAGCCCATCCGGGACAAATGAGCCCCAGCATTTT
CASSPSGTNEPQHF
>14|TRBJ1-1|TRBV7-2|.|.
TGTGCCAGCAGCTTAGGGGGGAGGGGCACTGAAGCTTTCTTT
CASSLGGRGTEAFF
>14|TRBJ1-4|TRBV5-6|.|.
TGTGCCAGCAGCTTTTGGCAGGGGTTGGAAAAACTGTTTTTT
CASSFWQGLEKLFF
>15|TRBJ2-7|TRBV28|.|.
TGTGCCAGCAGTTTCAGGGCGTACAGCTCCTACGAGCAGTACTTC
CASSFRAYSSYEQYF
>15|TRBJ2-1|TRBV27|TRBD2|.
TGTGCCAGCAGTTCACTAGCGGGCCCCTACAATGAGCAGTTCTTC
CASSSLAGPYNEQFF
>17|TRBJ2-1|TRBV19|TRBD2|.
TGTGCCAGTAGTATGCGGCCCAGCGGGGGTGTGGGTAATGAGCAGTTCTTC
CASSMRPSGGVGNEQFF
>15|TRBJ2-7|TRBV19|.|.
TGTGCCAGTAGTACCCAGCCTCGACAGGGAGGGGAGCAGTACTTC
CASSTQPRQGGEQYF
>16|TRBJ1-3|TRBV7-2|.|.
TGTGCCAGCAGCTTAGGGAGAAGGGGGAGTAGAAACACCATATATTTT
CASSLGRRGSRNTIYF
>16|TRBJ2-7|TRBV6-6|.|.
TGTGCCAGCAGTAAAGGTAGGGGCGGCAGCTCCTACGAGCAGTACTTC
CASSKGRGGSSYEQYF
>11|TRBJ2-5|TRBV5-1|.|.
TGCGCCAGCAGTCGCCAAGAGACCCAGTACTTC
CASSRQETQYF
>16|TRBJ1-1|TRBV10-3|.|few
TGTGCCATCAGTGCCCGAGGGGGAGCGATGAACACTGAAGCTTTCTTT
CAISARGGAMNTEAFF
>14|TRBJ1-1|TRBV18|TRBD1|.
TGTGCCAGCACCTCCGGGACAGTTAACACTGAAGCTTTCTTT
CASTSGTVNTEAFF
>14|TRBJ2-7|TRBV6-6|TRBD1|.
TGTGCCAGCAGTTATGGGGACAGAGCCTACGAGCAGTACTTC
CASSYGDRAYEQYF
>13|TRBJ2-3|TRBV5-1|.|.
TGCGCCAGCAGCTTGGAAACCGCAGATACGCAGTATTTT
CASSLETADTQYF
>14|TRBJ2-3|TRBV3-1/TRBV3-2|TRBD1|.
TGTGCCAGCAGCCAAGAAGGGGGCAAAGATACGCAGTATTTT
CASSQEGGKDTQYF